A single sample is the source of the 18 T cell receptor beta chains below, sequenced in a study of cytomegalovirus exposure and HLA in healthy donors (dated by TCRdb to about 2017). Library prep was done by the immunoSEQ multiplex PCR assay. The multiplex PCR relied on a mix of 60 forward primers for TCR Vbeta segments and 13 reverse primers for TCR Jbeta segments. The clones in this table, taken by TCRdb from immuneACCESS, are in-frame only. Not every clone is retained; where verified, under half of the shortfall comes from an unresolved V gene, and the cause of the rest is unknown. A total of some 200,000 clones appear in this sample, approximately 79% of them only once. The top ten clones comprise 1.7% of the sample. Sequenced material: PBMCs. The receptor set was obtained from a man aged 50 to 59 in good health and CMV-seronegative.

V usage is TRBV25-1 and J usage is TRBJ2-1, with TRBD2 matching over 8 bases. This CDR3 is 15 amino acids long. Germline CDR1 is MGHDK and CDR2 is SYGVNS. V shed 2 bases, J shed 5 bases, and the junction held 5 bases outside the gene matches. CDR3 DNA: TGTGCCAGCAGTGAAGAGGTAGCGGGAAACAATGAGCAGTTCTTC. This sequence encodes CASSEEVAGNNEQFF.

The chain carries TRBV28 and TRBJ2-6, with 7 bases identical to TRBD1. CDR3 size: 16 residues. Germline V gene lookup returns CDR1 MDHEN and CDR2 SYDVKM. J lost 2 bases, V lost 5 bases, and 6 bases had no gene match. CDR3 DNA sequence: TGTGCCAGCAGTGCCCACAGGGGAACTGGGGCCAACGTCCTGACTTTC. This codes for CASSAHRGTGANVLTF.

This rearrangement joins TRBV6-5 to TRBJ1-6; possible D gene TRBD1, 6 bases. Germline CDR1 and CDR2: MNHEY and SVGAGI. V lost 6 bases and J 9 bases, leaving 15 bases between the germline ends. The CDR3 is made up of 14 amino acids. The CDR3 DNA is TGTGCCAGCAGACTTCAGGGGAAGCGTTCACCCCTCCACTTT. Translation: CASRLQGKRSPLHF.

On this clone itself: Other DNA sequences in this specimen translate into the identical CDR3. The chain combines TRBV5-1 with TRBJ2-5; 8 nucleotides agree with TRBD1. This CDR3 has 15 amino acids. CDR1 is SGHRS, CDR2 YFSETQ, per germline. Losses at the gene ends were 4 bases for V and 5 bases for J; bases not matched to a gene: 10. CDR3 in DNA: TGCGCCAGCAGCCTTGATCCAGGGGGCCGGGAGACCCAGTACTTC. This encodes CASSLDPGGRETQYF.

This chain uses TRBV2 with TRBJ1-2; no reliable D call. This CDR3 region has 13 residues. Germline V CDR1 and CDR2: SNHLY, FYNNEI. V was cut by 2 bases and J by 2 bases, with 6 bases left in between. The chain's CDR3 is CASSEWENYGYTF. CDR3 sequence (DNA): TGTGCCAGCAGTGAATGGGAGAACTATGGCTACACCTTC. The full variable domain, in which reference TRBV2 and TRBJ1-2 provide the parts outside the CDR3, is EPEVTQTPSHQVTQMGQEVILRCVPISNHLYFYWYRQILGQKVEFLVSFYNNEISEKSEIFDDQFSVERPDGSNFTLKIRSTKLEDSAMYFCASSEWENYGYTFGSGTRLTVV.

The rearrangement uses TRBV5-1 and TRBJ2-2; 11 nucleotides line up with TRBD2. V shed 4 bases, J shed 0 bases, and the junction held 23 bases outside the gene matches. CDR3 length equals 23 residues. Germline V gives CDR1 SGHRS, CDR2 YFSETQ. The CDR3 sequence: CASSRSGTGITSGSSANTGELFF. The CDR3 DNA sequence: TGCGCCAGCAGCAGATCCGGGACAGGGATTACTAGCGGGAGTTCCGCGAACACCGGGGAGCTGTTTTTT. The complete variable domain, with remaining parts taken from reference TRBV5-1 and TRBJ2-2, reads KAGVTQTPRYLIKTRGQQVTLSCSPISGHRSVSWYQQTPGQGLQFLFEYFSETQRNKGNFPGRFSGRQFSNSRSEMNVSTLELGDSALYLCASSRSGTGITSGSSANTGELFFGEGSRLTVL.

This chain uses TRBV19 with TRBJ1-1; D unclear. This CDR3 has 14 residues. CDR1 is LNHDA and CDR2 is SQIVND in the germline V gene (reference sequence). V lost 0 bases and J lost 4, with 9 bases in between. The chain's CDR3 is CASSIERISTEAFF. In DNA form, the CDR3 reads TGTGCCAGTAGTATAGAGAGAATTTCCACTGAAGCTTTCTTT.

The V gene is TRBV5-1, the J gene TRBJ1-1; 8 nucleotides line up with TRBD1. The germline V gene has CDR1 SGHRS and CDR2 YFSETQ. The V gene end was trimmed by 4 bases and the J gene end by 1 base; junction bases not matched to a gene: 6. CDR3 length equals 15 residues. This chain's CDR3 is CASSIPGTGNTEAFF. CDR3 nucleotide sequence: TGCGCCAGCAGCATTCCCGGGACAGGGAACACTGAAGCTTTCTTT. Combining the CDR3 with reference TRBV5-1 and TRBJ1-1 gives the whole variable domain KAGVTQTPRYLIKTRGQQVTLSCSPISGHRSVSWYQQTPGQGLQFLFEYFSETQRNKGNFPGRFSGRQFSNSRSEMNVSTLELGDSALYLCASSIPGTGNTEAFFGQGTRLTVV.

A note on this clone: At the DNA level, this CDR3 is encoded by other sequences in the same sample as well. This chain connects TRBV6-1 to TRBJ1-2, with 7 bases that match TRBD1. The CDR3 runs 18 residues. J lost 0 bases, V lost 3 bases, and 13 bases had no gene match. Germline CDR1 is MNHNS and CDR2 is SASEGT. CDR3 coding DNA: TGTGCCAGCAGTGACTTTATTACAGGGGAGTACTCTAACTATGGCTACACCTTC. Translation: CASSDFITGEYSNYGYTF.

V usage is TRBV10-1 and J usage is TRBJ2-2, with 7 bases that match TRBD1. The CDR3 contains 13 residues. Looked up from germline, CDR1 is WNHNN and CDR2 is SYGVQD (reference sequence). V lost 6 bases, J lost 6 bases, and 4 bases stayed unmatched. For the CDR3, the DNA is TGCGCCAGCAGAACCGACAGGGCCGGGGAGCTGTTTTTT. Translating it yields CASRTDRAGELFF.

The chain has TRBV27 and TRBJ1-2; 10 bases match TRBD1. Germline V gives CDR1 MNHEY, CDR2 SMNVEV (reference sequence). The CDR3 contains 17 residues. Unmatched junction bases numbered 6, after V lost 0 bases and J lost 2 bases. The CDR3 region is CASSLSGGQGRNYGYTF. For the CDR3, the DNA is TGTGCCAGCAGTTTATCGGGGGGACAGGGGCGCAACTATGGCTACACCTTC.

This clone was counted between two and nine times. The sample contains more than one DNA sequence encoding this CDR3. This chain joins TRBV28 and TRBJ1-4; 7 nucleotides agree with TRBD1. This CDR3 region has 13 residues. The V segment lost 3 bases and the J segment 6 bases; nucleotides outside the gene matches: 1. Germline V lookup: CDR1 MDHEN, CDR2 SYDVKM. The CDR3 is CASSLQGDEKLFF. As DNA, the CDR3 is TGTGCCAGCAGTTTGCAGGGGGATGAAAAACTGTTTTTT.

The chain couples TRBV6-1 to TRBJ1-5, with 10 bases that match TRBD1. The CDR3 has 16 amino acids. The V gene end was trimmed by 4 bases and the J gene end by 2 bases; junction bases not matched to a gene: 5. Per germline, CDR1 MNHNS and CDR2 SASEGT. The CDR3 coding sequence is TGTGCCAGCAGTGGCGGGACAGGGGTTGGCAATCAGCCCCAGCATTTT. Its protein is CASSGGTGVGNQPQHF.

This clone came up a few times. The V call is TRBV6-5, the J call TRBJ2-7, with D possibly TRBD2 on 5 matching bases. The V end was cut by 2 bases, the J end by 7 bases, with 9 bases between. The germline V gene encodes CDR1 MNHEY and CDR2 SVGAGI. This CDR3 has 12 amino acids. CDR3 protein: CASSYAGFEQYF. DNA of the CDR3: TGTGCCAGCAGTTACGCGGGTTTTGAGCAGTACTTC.

In this sample, this clone turned up once. The gene calls are TRBV15 and TRBJ2-1, with D tentatively TRBD1 (5 bases). Looked up from germline, CDR1 is LNHNV and CDR2 is YYDKDF (reference sequence). CDR3 length: 14 amino acids. Trimming shortened V by 6 bases and J by 0 bases, and 9 bases separated the two germline ends. CDR3 bases: TGTGCCACCAGGGCCAGGGACTCCTACAATGAGCAGTTCTTC. Its translation is CATRARDSYNEQFF.

J is TRBJ2-1 and V is TRBV11-2; 8 bases line up with TRBD2. Germline V gives CDR1 SGHAT, CDR2 FQNNGV. The CDR3 spans 15 residues. V was clipped by 5 bases and J by 0 bases; unmatched bases: 3. CDR3 protein: CASSESGSSYNEQFF. The CDR3 coding sequence is TGTGCCAGCAGCGAAAGCGGGAGCTCCTACAATGAGCAGTTCTTC.

The CDR3 is CASSLGTTNSNQPQHF. In DNA form, the CDR3 reads TGCGCCAGCAGCCTAGGTACGACGAATAGCAATCAGCCCCAGCATTTT. V and J are TRBV5-1 and TRBJ1-5; D gene unclear. Germline CDR1 and CDR2: SGHRS and YFSETQ. The CDR3 contains 16 residues. Trimming removed 4 bases at V and 0 bases at J, with 14 bases between.

This sequence joins TRBV28 and TRBJ2-1; 7 bases align to TRBD1. Trimming removed 5 bases from V and 9 bases from J; junction bases left unmatched: 13. Germline lookup yields CDR1 MDHEN and CDR2 SYDVKM. The CDR3 runs to 15 residues. Here the CDR3 DNA reads TGTGCCAGCAGTACACAGGGGTTTACGATCATTGAGCAGTTCTTC. It codes for CASSTQGFTIIEQFF.